This TCR beta chain is drawn from a study of blood T cell repertoires in COVID-19. Unmatched junction bases numbered 6, after V lost 0 bases and J lost 6 bases. The CDR3 runs to 16 residues. Germline assignment: CDR1 SGHNT and CDR2 YYREEE (reference sequence). The method was immunoSEQ multiplex PCR; TCRdb's version includes in-frame clones alone and lacks a portion of them. The table lists some 330,000 clones, approximately 90% of them singletons, with roughly 4% in the top ten. Sequenced sample: PBMCs or T cells enriched from blood (not recorded which). This chain uses TRBV5-4 with TRBJ2-2; TRBD1 aligns across 9 bases. The clonotype originates from a man aged 25-45 years who had recovered from COVID-19. The chain's CDR3 is CASSLVGTGMAGELFF. DNA of the CDR3: TGTGCCAGCAGCTTGGTCGGGACAGGGATGGCCGGGGAGCTGTTTTTT.